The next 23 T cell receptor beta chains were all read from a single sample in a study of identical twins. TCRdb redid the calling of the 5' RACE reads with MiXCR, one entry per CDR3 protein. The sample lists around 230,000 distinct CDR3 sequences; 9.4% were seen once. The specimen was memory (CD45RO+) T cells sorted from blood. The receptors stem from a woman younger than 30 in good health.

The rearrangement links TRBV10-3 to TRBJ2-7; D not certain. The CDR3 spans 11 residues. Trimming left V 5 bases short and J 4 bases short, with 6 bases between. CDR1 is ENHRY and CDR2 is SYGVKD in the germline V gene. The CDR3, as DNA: TGTGCCATCAGTCAGGAGTACGAGCAGTACTTC. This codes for CAISQEYEQYF.

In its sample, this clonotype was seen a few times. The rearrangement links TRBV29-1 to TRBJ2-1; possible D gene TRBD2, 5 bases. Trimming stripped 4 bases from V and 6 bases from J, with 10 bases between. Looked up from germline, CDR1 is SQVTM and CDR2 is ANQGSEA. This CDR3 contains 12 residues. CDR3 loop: CSVGEISNEQFF. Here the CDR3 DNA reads TGCAGCGTTGGGGAGATTAGCAATGAGCAGTTCTTC.

The CDR3 is CASSLSPREGYEQYF. The CDR3 DNA follows: TGTGCCAGTAGCCTTAGCCCCCGTGAGGGGTACGAGCAGTACTTC. This chain connects TRBV19 to TRBJ2-7; D is possibly TRBD1 or TRBD2 (5 bases each). CDR3 length equals 15 residues. Trimming cost V 6 bases and J 4 bases, with 19 bases left between them. CDR1 is LNHDA and CDR2 is SQIVND in the germline V gene (reference sequence).

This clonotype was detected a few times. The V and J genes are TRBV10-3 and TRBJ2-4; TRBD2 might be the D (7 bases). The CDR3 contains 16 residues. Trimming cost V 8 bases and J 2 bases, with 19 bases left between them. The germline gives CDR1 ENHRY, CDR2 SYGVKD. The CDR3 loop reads CAIGGGGGDPKNIQYF. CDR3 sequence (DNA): TGTGCCATCGGGGGAGGGGGGGGAGACCCCAAAAACATTCAGTACTTC.

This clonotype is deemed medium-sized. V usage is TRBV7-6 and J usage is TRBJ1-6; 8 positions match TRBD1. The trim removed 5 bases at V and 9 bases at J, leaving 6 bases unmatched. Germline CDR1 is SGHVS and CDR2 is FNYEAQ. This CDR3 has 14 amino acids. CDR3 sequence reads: CASSTGQGLSPLHF. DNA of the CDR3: TGTGCCAGCAGCACAGGACAGGGCCTTTCACCCCTCCACTTT.

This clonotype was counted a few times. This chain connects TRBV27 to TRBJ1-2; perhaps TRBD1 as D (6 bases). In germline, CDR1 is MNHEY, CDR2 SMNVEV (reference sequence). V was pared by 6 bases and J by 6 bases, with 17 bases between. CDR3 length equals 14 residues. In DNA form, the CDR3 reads TGTGCCAGCAGGGAATGGGACAATAGAAATGGCTACACCTTC. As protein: CASREWDNRNGYTF.

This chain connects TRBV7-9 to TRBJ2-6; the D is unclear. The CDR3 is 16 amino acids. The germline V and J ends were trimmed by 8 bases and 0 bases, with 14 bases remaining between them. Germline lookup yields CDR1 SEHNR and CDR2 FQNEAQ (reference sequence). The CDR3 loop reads CASPQGPSSGANVLTF. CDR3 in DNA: TGTGCCAGCCCCCAAGGGCCCAGCTCTGGGGCCAACGTCCTGACTTTC.

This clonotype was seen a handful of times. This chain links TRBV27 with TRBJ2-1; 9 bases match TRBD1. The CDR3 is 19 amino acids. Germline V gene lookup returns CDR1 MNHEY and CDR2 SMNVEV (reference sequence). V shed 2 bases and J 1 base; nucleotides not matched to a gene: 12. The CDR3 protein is CASSLQIPRQGVSYNEQFF. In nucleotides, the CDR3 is TGTGCCAGCAGTTTACAAATCCCTCGACAGGGGGTGTCCTACAATGAGCAGTTCTTC.

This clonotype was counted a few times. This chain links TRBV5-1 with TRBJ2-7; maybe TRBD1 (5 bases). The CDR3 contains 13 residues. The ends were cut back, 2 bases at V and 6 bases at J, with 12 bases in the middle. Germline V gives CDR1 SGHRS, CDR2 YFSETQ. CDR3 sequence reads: CASSLIKGREQYF. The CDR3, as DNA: TGCGCCAGCAGCTTAATCAAGGGGCGCGAGCAGTACTTC.

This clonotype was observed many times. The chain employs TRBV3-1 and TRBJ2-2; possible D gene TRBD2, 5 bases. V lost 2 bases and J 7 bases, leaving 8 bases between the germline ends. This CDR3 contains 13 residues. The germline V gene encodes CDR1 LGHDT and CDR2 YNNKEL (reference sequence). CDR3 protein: CASSQTGGGELFF. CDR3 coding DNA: TGTGCCAGCAGCCAAACCGGAGGCGGGGAGCTGTTTTTT.

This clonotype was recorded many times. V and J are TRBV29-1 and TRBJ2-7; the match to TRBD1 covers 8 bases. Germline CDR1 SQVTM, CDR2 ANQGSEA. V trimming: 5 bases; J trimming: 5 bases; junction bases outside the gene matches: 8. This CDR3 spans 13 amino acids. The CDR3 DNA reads TGCAGCGTTTCCGGGACAGGTTTAAACGAGCAGTACTTC. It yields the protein CSVSGTGLNEQYF.

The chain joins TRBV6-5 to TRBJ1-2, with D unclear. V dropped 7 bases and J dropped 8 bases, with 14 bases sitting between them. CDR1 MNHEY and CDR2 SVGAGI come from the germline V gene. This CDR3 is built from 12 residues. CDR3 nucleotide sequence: TGTGCCAGCACCAAGGGCGACATGGGCTACACCTTC. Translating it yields CASTKGDMGYTF.

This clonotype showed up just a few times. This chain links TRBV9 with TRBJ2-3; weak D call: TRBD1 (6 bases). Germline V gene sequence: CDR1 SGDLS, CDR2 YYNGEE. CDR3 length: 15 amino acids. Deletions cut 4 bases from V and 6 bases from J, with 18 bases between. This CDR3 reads CASSLDRTRGDTQYF. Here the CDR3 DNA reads TGTGCCAGCAGCCTTGACAGGACTCGAGGCGATACGCAGTATTTT.

The CDR3 sequence is CCARGLARGAGDTQYF. DNA for the CDR3: TGCTGCGCTCGCGGCCTGGCTCGGGGCGCAGGGGATACGCAGTATTTT. The V call is TRBV20-1, the J call TRBJ2-3; the D call may be TRBD1 or TRBD2 (5 bases each). The CDR3 loop spans 16 amino acids. Germline V gene data show CDR1 as DFQATT and CDR2 as SNEGSKA (reference sequence).

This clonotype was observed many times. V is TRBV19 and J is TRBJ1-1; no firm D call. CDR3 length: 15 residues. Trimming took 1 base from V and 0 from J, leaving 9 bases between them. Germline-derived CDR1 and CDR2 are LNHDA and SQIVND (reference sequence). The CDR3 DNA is TGTGCCAGTAGTATAGTGGGTTATATGAACACTGAAGCTTTCTTT. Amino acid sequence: CASSIVGYMNTEAFF.

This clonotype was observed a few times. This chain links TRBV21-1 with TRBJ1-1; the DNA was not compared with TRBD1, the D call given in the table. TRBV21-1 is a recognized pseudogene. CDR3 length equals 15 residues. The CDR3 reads CASRRPGQGNTEAFF. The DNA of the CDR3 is TGTGCCAGCAGAAGGCCGGGACAGGGAAACACTGAAGCTTTCTTT.

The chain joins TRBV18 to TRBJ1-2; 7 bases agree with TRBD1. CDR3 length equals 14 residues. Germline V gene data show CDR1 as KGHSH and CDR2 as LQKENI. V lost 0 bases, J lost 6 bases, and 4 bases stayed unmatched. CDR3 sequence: CASSPPTGRNGYTF. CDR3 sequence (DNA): TGTGCCAGCTCACCACCGACAGGGAGGAATGGCTACACCTTC.

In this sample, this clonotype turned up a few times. Here the CDR3 reads CASSGSGSTDTQYF. For the CDR3, the DNA is TGTGCCAGCAGCGGTAGCGGGAGCACAGATACGCAGTATTTT. The chain couples TRBV4-2 to TRBJ2-3; 7 bases are a match to TRBD2. Germline lookup yields CDR1 LGHNA and CDR2 YNFKEQ. The CDR3 loop spans 14 amino acids. V dropped 5 bases and J dropped 0; count of bases not matched to a gene: 2.

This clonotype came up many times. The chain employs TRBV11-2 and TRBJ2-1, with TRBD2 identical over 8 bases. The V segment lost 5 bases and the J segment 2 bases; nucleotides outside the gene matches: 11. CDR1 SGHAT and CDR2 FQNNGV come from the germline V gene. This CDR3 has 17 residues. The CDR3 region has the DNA TGTGCCAGCAGCCCTAGGCTATTGCGGGGGGCCTACAATGAGCAGTTCTTC. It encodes CASSPRLLRGAYNEQFF.

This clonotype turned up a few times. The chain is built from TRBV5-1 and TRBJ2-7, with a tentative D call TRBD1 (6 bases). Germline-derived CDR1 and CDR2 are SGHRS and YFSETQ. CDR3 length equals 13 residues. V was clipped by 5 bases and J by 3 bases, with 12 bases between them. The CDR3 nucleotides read TGCGCCAGCAGTAGGGACAACCTCTACGAGCAGTACTTC. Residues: CASSRDNLYEQYF.

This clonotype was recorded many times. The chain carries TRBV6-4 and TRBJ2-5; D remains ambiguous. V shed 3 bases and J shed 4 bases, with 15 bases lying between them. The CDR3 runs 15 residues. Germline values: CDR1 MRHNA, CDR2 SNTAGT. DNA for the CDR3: TGTGCCAGCAGTGATCCTTTAATGCTGTCAGAGACCCAGTACTTC. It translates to CASSDPLMLSETQYF.

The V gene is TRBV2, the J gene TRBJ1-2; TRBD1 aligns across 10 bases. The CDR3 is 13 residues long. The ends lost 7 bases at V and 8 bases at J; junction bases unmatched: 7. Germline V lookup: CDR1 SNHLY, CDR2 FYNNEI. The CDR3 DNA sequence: TGTGCCAGCATCTCAGACAGGGGGCTGGGCTACACCTTC. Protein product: CASISDRGLGYTF.

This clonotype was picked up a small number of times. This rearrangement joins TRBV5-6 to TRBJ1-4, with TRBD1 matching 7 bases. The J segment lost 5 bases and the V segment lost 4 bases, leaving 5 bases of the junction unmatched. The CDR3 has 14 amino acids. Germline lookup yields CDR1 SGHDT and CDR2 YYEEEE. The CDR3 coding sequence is TGTGCCAGCAGCCCCGACAGGGTAAATGAAAAACTGTTTTTT. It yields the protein CASSPDRVNEKLFF. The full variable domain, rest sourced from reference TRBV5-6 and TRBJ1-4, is DAGVTQSPTHLIKTRGQQVTLRCSPKSGHDTVSWYQQALGQGPQFIFQYYEEEERQRGNFPDRFSGHQFPNYSSELNVNALLLGDSALYLCASSPDRVNEKLFFGSGTQLSVL.